These 29 T cell receptor beta chains were sequenced from one sample in a study of shared clonotypes between healthy human individuals. TCRdb's copy holds only in-frame clones and misses some; the assay was immunoSEQ multiplex PCR. The sample holds 2 million to 2.5 million clones; roughly 93% are singletons and the top ten take 0.35% to 0.45%. The sample comprised naive CD4+ T cells from PBMCs. The subset: CD45RA+ positively selected. The receptors were gathered from a man aged 18 to 29 in good health. Some clones in this sample may be carry-over from other donors' samples.

The chain has TRBV5-1 and TRBJ2-1; TRBD1 agrees at 9 bases. The CDR3 covers 15 residues. With V trimmed by 4 bases and J by 3 bases, 5 bases remained unmatched. CDR1 SGHRS and CDR2 YFSETQ come from the germline V gene. The CDR3 protein is CASSLGTGRYNEQFF. DNA of the CDR3: TGCGCCAGCAGCCTAGGGACAGGGCGCTACAATGAGCAGTTCTTC. Filled out from reference TRBV5-1 and TRBJ2-1, the complete variable domain reads KAGVTQTPRYLIKTRGQQVTLSCSPISGHRSVSWYQQTPGQGLQFLFEYFSETQRNKGNFPGRFSGRQFSNSRSEMNVSTLELGDSALYLCASSLGTGRYNEQFFGPGTRLTVL.

The chain recombines TRBV7-9 with TRBJ2-7; 7 nucleotides match TRBD1. Germline V gives CDR1 SEHNR, CDR2 FQNEAQ (reference sequence). This CDR3 contains 17 residues. J gave up 2 bases and V 1 base, and 11 bases lay outside the gene matches. The CDR3 loop reads CASSLVVGDRVPYEQYF. The CDR3 region has the DNA TGTGCCAGCAGCTTAGTAGTAGGAGACAGGGTCCCCTACGAGCAGTACTTC.

This chain links TRBV5-4 with TRBJ2-7, with D unresolved. V was pared by 0 bases and J by 2 bases, with 9 bases between. There are 14 residues in the CDR3. From germline, CDR1 is SGHNT and CDR2 YYREEE (reference sequence). The DNA of the CDR3 is TGTGCCAGCAGCTTGGAGGCTAGGACCTACGAGCAGTACTTC. Its protein is CASSLEARTYEQYF.

The chain is built from TRBV7-2 and TRBJ2-7; 8 bases map to TRBD2. From germline, CDR1 is SGHTA and CDR2 FQGNSA. This CDR3 is built from 14 residues. Trimming removed 5 bases from V and 5 bases from J; junction bases left unmatched: 8. The CDR3 reads CASSARAGGNEQYF. The CDR3 DNA is TGTGCCAGCAGCGCGCGGGCGGGAGGCAACGAGCAGTACTTC.

The genes are TRBV6-5 and TRBJ1-4; no firm D call. Germline-derived CDR1 and CDR2 are MNHEY and SVGAGI. Trimming pared 3 bases from V and 3 bases from J, leaving 14 bases between. CDR3 length: 16 residues. The CDR3 DNA reads as TGTGCCAGCAGTTATCGGGGATCCGGGGCTAATGAAAAACTGTTTTTT. Residues: CASSYRGSGANEKLFF.

This CDR3 is CASSSYRVSSGAQYF. CDR3 nucleotide sequence: TGTGCCAGCAGCTCTTACCGGGTATCCTCGGGGGCCCAGTACTTC. The chain couples TRBV5-4 to TRBJ2-5, with D possibly TRBD2 on 6 matching bases. This CDR3 spans 15 amino acids. Per germline, CDR1 SGHNT and CDR2 YYREEE (reference sequence). Trimming removed 3 bases at V and 9 bases at J, with 21 bases between.

This chain links TRBV28 with TRBJ2-2; 10 nucleotides match TRBD2. The CDR3 totals 16 residues. The germline CDR1 and CDR2 sequences are MDHEN and SYDVKM. V lost 2 bases, J lost 5 bases, and 5 bases stayed unmatched. CDR3 sequence reads: CASSLRTSGATGELFF. The CDR3 nucleotides are TGTGCCAGCAGTTTACGGACTAGCGGAGCTACCGGGGAGCTGTTTTTT.

This clone appeared a single time. Here the CDR3 reads CASSLDKRSYEQYF. Written as DNA, the CDR3 is TGTGCCAGCAGCTTGGACAAAAGGTCTTACGAGCAGTACTTC. The chain carries TRBV5-5 and TRBJ2-7, with no clear D. Trimming pared 0 bases from V and 4 bases from J, leaving 11 bases between. The V gene's germline CDR1 is SGHKS and CDR2 YYEKEE (reference sequence). This CDR3 comprises 14 residues.

The chain recombines TRBV21-1 with TRBJ2-5; TRBD2 is taken as the D call from the table, unchecked against the DNA. TRBV21-1 is marked as a pseudogene. This CDR3 comprises 15 residues. This CDR3 is CASSPPLVARETQYF. The CDR3 bases are TGTGCCAGCAGCCCCCCGTTGGTAGCGCGAGAGACCCAGTACTTC.

The rearrangement joins TRBV4-1 to TRBJ2-5; D unclear. The CDR3 is 13 residues long. V was shortened by 2 bases and J by 5 bases, with 9 bases between the two germline ends. The germline CDR1 and CDR2 sequences are MGHRA and YSYEKL. The CDR3 DNA reads as TGCGCCAGCAGCCAACTCCCCTCGGAGACCCAGTACTTC. Protein product: CASSQLPSETQYF.

In the case of this clone: The same CDR3 arises from other DNA sequences in this sample as well. This chain's CDR3 is CASSLGTERGNEQFF. The CDR3 nucleotides are TGCGCCAGCAGCTTGGGAACGGAAAGAGGGAATGAGCAGTTCTTC. The V call is TRBV5-1, the J call TRBJ2-1, with D maybe TRBD2 (5 bases). Trimming removed 0 bases from V and 7 bases from J, with 14 bases in between. The CDR3 has 15 residues. Germline CDR1 reads SGHRS; CDR2 reads YFSETQ.

The rearrangement joins TRBV27 to TRBJ1-3, with D hard to call. The germline V gene encodes CDR1 MNHEY and CDR2 SMNVEV (reference sequence). V was clipped by 4 bases and J by 3 bases, with 10 bases between them. This CDR3 has 14 amino acids. As DNA, the CDR3 is TGTGCCAGCAGTTCACTGGGAAGTGGAAACACCATATATTTT. It codes for CASSSLGSGNTIYF.

This clone was recorded once. The chain couples TRBV7-2 to TRBJ2-7; D unclear. Per the germline V gene, CDR1 is SGHTA and CDR2 is FQGNSA. The V gene lost 5 bases and the J gene lost 0 bases, with 14 bases spanning the gap. The CDR3 is 15 residues long. Here the CDR3 DNA reads TGTGCCAGCAGCCAAGACCTTGATACCTCCTACGAGCAGTACTTC. Its translation is CASSQDLDTSYEQYF.

The J gene is TRBJ2-6, the V gene TRBV2; no clear D gene. V shed 7 bases and J shed 0 bases, with 7 bases lying between them. CDR1 SNHLY and CDR2 FYNNEI come from the germline V gene. This CDR3 spans 14 amino acids. The CDR3 DNA sequence: TGTGCCAGCATTAGGGACTCTGGGGCCAACGTCCTGACTTTC. This sequence encodes CASIRDSGANVLTF.

The V and J genes are TRBV29-1 and TRBJ1-2; 9 nucleotides align to TRBD1. V gave up 7 bases and J gave up 2 bases; unmatched junction bases: 5. CDR1 and CDR2 (germline): SQVTM, ANQGSEA. The CDR3 length is 13 residues. The CDR3 protein is CSATGTGNYGYTF. DNA of the CDR3: TGCAGCGCCACCGGGACAGGGAACTATGGCTACACCTTC.

The chain has TRBV6-4 and TRBJ2-3; D possibly corresponds to TRBD2 (5 bases). Germline V lookup: CDR1 MRHNA, CDR2 SNTAGT. The CDR3 has 14 residues. V dropped 0 bases and J dropped 3 bases, with 7 bases sitting between them. The CDR3 DNA reads as TGTGCCAGCAGTGACTCGAGGGAAACAGATACGCAGTATTTT. Its protein is CASSDSRETDTQYF.

V usage is TRBV7-3 and J usage is TRBJ2-7; no clear D. Germline V gene data show CDR1 as SGHTA and CDR2 as FQGTGA. This CDR3 has 13 residues. The V gene lost 5 bases and the J gene lost 0 bases, with 8 bases spanning the gap. The CDR3, as DNA: TGTGCCAGCAGCCCCGGTGACTCCTACGAGCAGTACTTC. Amino acid sequence: CASSPGDSYEQYF.

The chain couples TRBV29-1 to TRBJ1-4; D is unresolved. The V end lost 5 bases, the J end lost 4 bases, and 17 bases lay between the germline ends. There are 15 residues in the CDR3. Germline lookup yields CDR1 SQVTM and CDR2 ANQGSEA. The CDR3, as DNA: TGCAGCGTTCGACTCGACGGGTACGGTAATGAAAAACTGTTTTTT. Encoded protein: CSVRLDGYGNEKLFF.

This chain joins TRBV28 and TRBJ2-1; 8 bases align to TRBD1. The CDR3 length is 16 residues. The J segment lost 5 bases and the V segment lost 5 bases, leaving 11 bases of the junction unmatched. Germline V lookup: CDR1 MDHEN, CDR2 SYDVKM. Here the CDR3 DNA reads TGTGCCAGCAGTCCCCACCCGGGACAGGTAGACAATGAGCAGTTCTTC. It translates to CASSPHPGQVDNEQFF.

This clone was counted once. This chain connects TRBV29-1 to TRBJ2-7; TRBD2 might be the D (6 bases). This CDR3 spans 14 amino acids. V lost 6 bases to trimming and J lost 3 bases, with 18 bases between them. The germline V gene has CDR1 SQVTM and CDR2 ANQGSEA. The CDR3 protein is CSVGRLDEYYEQYF. The CDR3 DNA is TGCAGCGTGGGGCGACTAGATGAATACTACGAGCAGTACTTC.

The CDR3 coding sequence is TGTGCCAGCAGTTACTCCGCACCGGCTTACAATGAGCAGTTCTTC. Protein: CASSYSAPAYNEQFF. J is TRBJ2-1 and V is TRBV6-5; D is ambiguous. Germline V CDR1 and CDR2: MNHEY, SVGAGI. The CDR3 consists of 15 residues. The ends were cut back, 0 bases at V and 4 bases at J, with 10 bases in the middle.

This clone was recorded only once. This chain uses TRBV7-9 with TRBJ1-4; maybe TRBD1 (6 bases). Trimming took 5 bases from V and 4 from J, leaving 14 bases between them. The CDR3 has 15 residues. From germline, CDR1 is SEHNR and CDR2 FQNEAQ (reference sequence). The CDR3 sequence is CASSRGAAFNEKLFF. Here the CDR3 DNA reads TGTGCCAGCAGCCGGGGGGCGGCCTTTAATGAAAAACTGTTTTTT.

This clone was detected only a few times. The rearrangement links TRBV28 to TRBJ1-1; D call uncertain. Germline V gene data show CDR1 as MDHEN and CDR2 as SYDVKM. This CDR3 is built from 12 residues. V was trimmed by 7 bases and J by 10 bases, leaving 16 bases between them. In DNA form, the CDR3 reads TGTGCCAGCAACCTAGGGCCCGCGGGAGCTTTCTTT. As protein: CASNLGPAGAFF. Combining the CDR3 with reference TRBV28 and TRBJ1-1 gives the whole variable domain DVKVTQSSRYLVKRTGEKVFLECVQDMDHENMFWYRQDPGLGLRLIYFSYDVKMKEKGDIPEGYSVSREKKERFSLILESASTNQTSMYLCASNLGPAGAFFGQGTRLTVV.

The J gene is TRBJ1-1, the V gene TRBV6-6; no firm D call. V was shortened by 0 bases and J by 8 bases, with 16 bases between the two germline ends. Germline V gives CDR1 MNHNY, CDR2 SVGAGI (reference sequence). CDR3 length: 15 amino acids. CDR3 sequence reads: CASSYSARARPEAFF. Here the CDR3 DNA reads TGTGCCAGCAGTTACTCCGCGAGGGCCAGACCAGAAGCTTTCTTT.

The rearrangement joins TRBV13 to TRBJ1-1; D is perhaps TRBD1 (5 bases). CDR1 and CDR2 from the germline V gene are PRHDT and FYEKMQ (reference sequence). There are 15 residues in the CDR3. V lost 2 bases to trimming and J lost 4 bases, with 14 bases between them. In DNA form, the CDR3 reads TGTGCCAGCAGCTTACGACCGGGACGGGGCACTGAAGCTTTCTTT. This translates into CASSLRPGRGTEAFF.

V and J are TRBV5-4 and TRBJ2-1; D unclear. CDR1 SGHNT and CDR2 YYREEE come from the germline V gene (reference sequence). Trimming left V 2 bases short and J 8 bases short, with 14 bases between. The CDR3 totals 14 residues. The CDR3 reads CASSFSQWSDEQFF. CDR3 DNA: TGTGCCAGCAGCTTTAGTCAGTGGTCCGATGAGCAGTTCTTC. Supplemented by reference TRBV5-4 and TRBJ2-1, the full variable domain reads ETGVTQSPTHLIKTRGQQVTLRCSSQSGHNTVSWYQQALGQGPQFIFQYYREEENGRGNFPPRFSGLQFPNYSSELNVNALELDDSALYLCASSFSQWSDEQFFGPGTRLTVL.

A few counts support this clone. The chain employs TRBV6-4 and TRBJ1-5, with D possibly being TRBD1 (6 bases). Between the trimmed V and J ends, which lost 6 bases and 9 bases, there was a span of 12 bases. Germline V gene data show CDR1 as MRHNA and CDR2 as SNTAGT. The CDR3 contains 12 residues. CDR3: CASSNQGGPQHF. The CDR3 region has the DNA TGTGCCAGCAGCAACCAAGGGGGGCCCCAGCATTTT.

The chain uses TRBV5-4 and TRBJ2-1, with TRBD1 matching over 9 bases. CDR3 length: 13 residues. Germline CDR1 SGHNT, CDR2 YYREEE (reference sequence). Losses at the gene ends were 4 bases for V and 8 bases for J; bases not matched to a gene: 4. The CDR3: CASSRTGADEQFF. CDR3 coding DNA: TGTGCCAGCAGCCGGACAGGGGCGGATGAGCAGTTCTTC. Full variable domain (remainder filled in from reference TRBV5-4 and TRBJ2-1): ETGVTQSPTHLIKTRGQQVTLRCSSQSGHNTVSWYQQALGQGPQFIFQYYREEENGRGNFPPRFSGLQFPNYSSELNVNALELDDSALYLCASSRTGADEQFFGPGTRLTVL.

This sequence joins TRBV5-1 and TRBJ1-1, with 9 bases matching TRBD1. CDR3 length equals 14 residues. Germline V CDR1 and CDR2: SGHRS, YFSETQ. With 5 bases clipped from V and 1 base from J, the junction kept 3 bases outside the gene matches. CDR3 in amino acids: CASRTGGTNTEAFF. The CDR3 DNA reads TGCGCCAGCAGGACAGGGGGGACGAACACTGAAGCTTTCTTT.